The 8 T cell receptor beta chains reported below all come from one sample, sequenced in a study of cytomegalovirus exposure and HLA in healthy donors. The data were produced by immunoSEQ multiplex PCR, yet TCRdb's version contains in-frame clones alone and is incomplete. Among some 170,000 clones, around 87% were seen once, and the ten largest hold roughly 1.4%. The sample consisted of PBMCs. The receptors derive from a woman under 40 in good health and CMV-seronegative.

The DNA of the CDR3 is TGCAGCGTTGGGTTGGCAGGTCGAAATCAGCCCCAGCATTTT. Translation gives CSVGLAGRNQPQHF. V usage is TRBV29-1 and J usage is TRBJ1-5; D unresolved. This CDR3 region has 14 residues. From germline, CDR1 is SQVTM and CDR2 ANQGSEA. With 4 bases removed from V and 4 bases from J, the gap between germline ends came to 14 bases.

This CDR3 is CASSLDFRKLFF. The DNA of the CDR3 is TGTGCCAGCAGCTTAGATTTTAGAAAACTGTTTTTT. The J gene is TRBJ1-4, the V gene TRBV7-9; D uncertain. The CDR3 runs to 12 residues. Trimming took 1 base from V and 10 from J, leaving 7 bases between them. Germline-derived CDR1 and CDR2 are SEHNR and FQNEAQ (reference sequence).

The rearrangement links TRBV12-5 to TRBJ1-2, with 7 bases lining up with TRBD1. Germline assignment: CDR1 LGHNT and CDR2 FRNRAP. V was pared by 4 bases and J by 8 bases, with 13 bases of the junction left unmatched. CDR3 length: 15 residues. The CDR3 loop is CASGSQPDRDVGYTF. The CDR3 bases are TGTGCTAGTGGTTCACAACCCGACAGGGACGTGGGCTACACCTTC. Using reference TRBV12-5 and TRBJ1-2 for the parts outside the CDR3, the full variable domain is DARVTQTPRHKVTEMGQEVTMRCQPILGHNTVFWYRQTMMQGLELLAYFRNRAPLDDSGMPKDRFSAEMPDATLATLKIQPSEPRDSAVYFCASGSQPDRDVGYTFGSGTRLTVV.

This chain connects TRBV5-1 to TRBJ2-7; 7 nucleotides match TRBD1. With V trimmed by 2 bases and J by 5 bases, 7 bases remained unmatched. CDR3 length: 14 amino acids. In germline, CDR1 is SGHRS, CDR2 YFSETQ. The CDR3 is CASSFGGQVDEQYF. Written as DNA, the CDR3 is TGCGCCAGCAGCTTTGGTGGACAGGTGGACGAGCAGTACTTC.

The J gene is TRBJ2-3, the V gene TRBV2; TRBD2 matches at 7 bases. Germline assignment: CDR1 SNHLY and CDR2 FYNNEI. This CDR3 has 14 amino acids. With 4 bases clipped from V and 0 bases from J, the junction kept 1 base outside the gene matches. In nucleotides, the CDR3 is TGTGCCAGCAGTGGACTAGCTAGCACAGATACGCAGTATTTT. Encoded protein: CASSGLASTDTQYF.

The chain recombines TRBV4-3 with TRBJ2-1; D might be TRBD1 (6 bases). The V end lost 4 bases, the J end lost 1 base, and 29 bases lay between the germline ends. The CDR3 runs 21 residues. CDR1 is LGHNA, CDR2 YSLEER, per germline. CDR3 sequence reads: CASSRLSSGTKSPLSYNEQFF. The CDR3 DNA follows: TGCGCCAGCAGCCGACTCAGTTCCGGGACAAAAAGCCCCTTGTCCTACAATGAGCAGTTCTTC.

J is TRBJ2-3 and V is TRBV11-2; a possible D gene is TRBD1 (5 bases). The germline CDR1 and CDR2 sequences are SGHAT and FQNNGV. The CDR3 totals 15 residues. The V and J ends lost 5 bases and 4 bases respectively, with 16 bases between them. The DNA for the CDR3 is TGTGCCAGCAGCGACAGCCTAGGGATAGCAGATACGCAGTATTTT. The encoded protein is CASSDSLGIADTQYF.

V and J are TRBV29-1 and TRBJ2-3; the match to TRBD2 covers 11 bases. Germline assignment: CDR1 SQVTM and CDR2 ANQGSEA. The J segment lost 8 bases and the V segment lost 4 bases, leaving 14 bases of the junction unmatched. CDR3 length: 16 amino acids. CDR3 amino acids: CSVVFVSGGAGGTQYF. CDR3 sequence (DNA): TGCAGCGTTGTTTTCGTTAGCGGGGGGGCAGGGGGTACGCAGTATTTT.